These 2 T cell receptor beta chains came from one sample sequenced in a study of blood T cells in healthy people across ages. PCR was performed a second time for about 7 to 12 cycles using a sample-barcoded 5' primer and a J-beta primer mix. TCRdb recomputed calls from the 5' RACE reads with MiXCR, one row per CDR3 protein. The sample consists of 1.5 million to 1.9 million distinct CDR3 sequences, approximately 43% of them appearing once. Specimen: blood. These receptors were obtained from a woman younger than 30 in good health.

A few counts support this clonotype. This chain links TRBV4-1 with TRBJ1-2; weak D call: TRBD1 (6 bases). Germline-derived CDR1 and CDR2 are MGHRA and YSYEKL. This CDR3 is 14 amino acids long. Trimming pared 6 bases from V and 4 bases from J, leaving 15 bases between. In DNA, the CDR3 is TGCGCCAGCAGTCCCTTCCTGGACAGCTATGGCTACACCTTC. It yields the protein CASSPFLDSYGYTF.

The chain uses TRBV27 and TRBJ2-2; 10 bases align to TRBD2. Germline loops: CDR1 MNHEY, CDR2 SMNVEV (reference sequence). CDR3 size: 16 residues. V was clipped by 2 bases and J by 5 bases; unmatched bases: 5. CDR3 protein: CASSLKASGSTGELFF. CDR3 DNA: TGTGCCAGCAGTTTAAAGGCTAGCGGGAGTACCGGGGAGCTGTTTTTT.